A selection of T cell receptor beta chains follows, all from one sample in a study of T-cell reconstitution after alpha-beta-depleted transplantation in children. TCRdb reprocessed the PCR reads via MiXCR and lists one record per CDR3 protein. This table holds hundreds of thousands of distinct CDR3 sequences, 13% found once. Here the sequenced sample was PBMCs, mostly from graft donor cells, taken 360 days after TCRalphabeta/CD19-depleted stem cell transplant. The receptors were sampled from a male patient under 18 who had a stem cell transplant for acute myeloid leukemia, so the T cells may come from the graft donor. Each CDR3 is given with its conserved first and last residue.

cdr3_aa: CSARGYSGANTGELFF
v_call: TRBV20-1

cdr3_aa: CASSLGAFSNEQFF
v_call: TRBV7-2

cdr3_aa: CSVPDGEQFF
v_call: TRBV29-1

cdr3_aa: CASSNPQRLPLSGANVLTF
v_call: TRBV6-1

cdr3_aa: CASSSEQGVTQYF
v_call: TRBV7-7

cdr3_aa: CASSQRPRTENTGELFF
v_call: TRBV4-2

cdr3_aa: CASKILRDSYNEQFF
v_call: TRBV5-1

cdr3_aa: CSVVPTGGQWQTQYF
v_call: TRBV29-1

cdr3_aa: CASSHLGTSRGREQFF
v_call: TRBV4-3

cdr3_aa: CASGEETFYEQYF
v_call: TRBV11-2

cdr3_aa: CASSRGNIQYF
v_call: TRBV12-3/TRBV12-4

cdr3_aa: CATSEIGGGAYNEQFF
v_call: TRBV24-1

cdr3_aa: CASSSGLLGSYNEQFF
v_call: TRBV5-5

cdr3_aa: CASSLRQSYNEQFF
v_call: TRBV7-9

cdr3_aa: CASSLREPSPYEQYF
v_call: TRBV27

cdr3_aa: CSAPPTSGYNEQFF
v_call: TRBV20-1

cdr3_aa: CASSLVRGGGFYEQYF
v_call: TRBV6-2/TRBV6-3

cdr3_aa: CASSLRTGLFDEQFF
v_call: TRBV5-1

cdr3_aa: CSAVYEQYF
v_call: TRBV20-1

cdr3_aa: CASTGLNYEQYF
v_call: TRBV7-2

cdr3_aa: CSASRSGNEQFF
v_call: TRBV20-1

cdr3_aa: CASSLTSAQETQYF
v_call: TRBV5-1

cdr3_aa: CSAQKVGGTTSYNEQFF
v_call: TRBV29-1

cdr3_aa: CSARPRHGTGVYEQYF
v_call: TRBV20-1

cdr3_aa: CASSLASGRFGNEQFF
v_call: TRBV7-8

cdr3_aa: CSVLKPHQAEQYF
v_call: TRBV29-1

cdr3_aa: CASSLTGSSDQPQHF
v_call: TRBV12-3/TRBV12-4

cdr3_aa: CASGGTSGIEYF
v_call: TRBV28

cdr3_aa: CAWRKPPAAGELFF
v_call: TRBV30

cdr3_aa: CAWTSGTYEQYF
v_call: TRBV30

cdr3_aa: CASSLVEGGTGELFF
v_call: TRBV7-8

cdr3_aa: CASSYTSGRPKREQYF
v_call: TRBV6-5

cdr3_aa: CASSLGVAINQPQHF
v_call: TRBV12-3/TRBV12-4

cdr3_aa: CASSSPSLATRLAGGPADTQYF
v_call: TRBV27

cdr3_aa: CSGPPDGPSETQYF
v_call: TRBV20-1

cdr3_aa: CASSALGVAKNIQYF
v_call: TRBV28

cdr3_aa: CASSYVTAGWTGLANEQFF
v_call: TRBV6-2/TRBV6-3

cdr3_aa: CSVVDRLTGGELFF
v_call: TRBV29-1

cdr3_aa: CASSQVSGEQYF
v_call: TRBV14